This T cell receptor (beta chain) appears in the sequencing data of a study of Graves' ophthalmopathy and Graves' hyperthyroidism. Study details: Hyperthyroidism was classified as stable if no ophthalmopathy occurred within 18 months of follow-up. Study-wide results and caveats: The authors also found most expanded thyroid clonotypes above 0.001 frequency in blood.

Germline CDR1 is LGHDT and CDR2 is YNNKEL (reference sequence). V lost 4 bases, J lost 6 bases, and 13 bases lay in between. The CDR3 has 13 residues. The authors enrolled newly diagnosed hyperthyroidism patients aged 18 to 65 with under 2 months' duration. Certain patients, namely those with other autoimmune diseases, uncontrolled infections, pregnancy or lactation, were excluded. For this clonotype: Its cognate antigen is unknown.

Amplification of the TCR beta CDR3 regions used RNA transcripts (as template). The first-round RT-PCR employed HTBI primers together with the Qiagen OneStep RT-PCR kit. A multiplex PCR was then performed as the second round. MiXCR, run by TCRdb on the multiplex PCR reads, gives a single entry per CDR3 protein. The repertoire holds over a million distinct CDR3 sequences, with about 35% as singletons. Material: peripheral blood or thyroid tissue (not recorded which). The clonotype comes from an adult man with Graves' hyperthyroidism. The chain has TRBV3-1 and TRBJ2-7, with D maybe TRBD1 (5 bases). The CDR3 region is CASSRAGIFEQYF. CDR3 DNA: TGTGCCAGCAGCCGAGCAGGGATCTTCGAGCAGTACTTC.